The present entry profiles one TCR beta chain with its context. The data derive from a study of blood T cell repertoires in COVID-19. Study background: The study drew acute and convalescent COVID-19 samples from the United States, Italy and Spain. Sources were T cells, B-cell-depleted T cells, or PBMCs; the material itself was cDNA or gDNA.

The CDR3 extends over 14 amino acids. The V gene end was trimmed by 3 bases and the J gene end by 5 bases; junction bases not matched to a gene: 6. Germline CDR1 and CDR2: KGHDR and SFDVKD. Seattle's enrolled individuals joined amid active infection and were then monitored longitudinally. Original methodology: Amplification from reference gene primers served as the basis for estimated nucleated cell counts. Clones were sequenced by immunoSEQ multiplex PCR, and TCRdb holds only the in-frame ones, with some missing. Clone size and the V and J calls come from that table; the DNA yielded D and trimming. Of under 400,000 clones in the sample, more than 75% were seen once.

This sequence joins TRBV24-1 and TRBJ2-7, with 7 bases identical to TRBD1. Sequences were obtained from peripheral blood. The sequence was obtained from a woman aged 25 to 39 with COVID-19, enrolled during active disease. The chain's CDR3 is CATSDAGTDHEQYF. CDR3 in DNA: TGTGCCACCAGTGATGCCGGGACAGACCACGAGCAGTACTTC.